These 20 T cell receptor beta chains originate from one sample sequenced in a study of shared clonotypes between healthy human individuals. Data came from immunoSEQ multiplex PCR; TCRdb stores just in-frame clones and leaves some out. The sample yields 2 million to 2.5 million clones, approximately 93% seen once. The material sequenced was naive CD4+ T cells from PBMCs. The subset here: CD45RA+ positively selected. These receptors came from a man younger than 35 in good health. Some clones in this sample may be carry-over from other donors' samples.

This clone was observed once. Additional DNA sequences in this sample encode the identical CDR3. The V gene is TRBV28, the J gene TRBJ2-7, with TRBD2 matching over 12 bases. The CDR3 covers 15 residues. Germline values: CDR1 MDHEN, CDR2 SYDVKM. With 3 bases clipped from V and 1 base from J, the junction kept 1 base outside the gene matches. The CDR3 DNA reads TGTGCCAGCAGTTTGACTAGCGGGAGTTCCTACGAGCAGTACTTC. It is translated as CASSLTSGSSYEQYF.

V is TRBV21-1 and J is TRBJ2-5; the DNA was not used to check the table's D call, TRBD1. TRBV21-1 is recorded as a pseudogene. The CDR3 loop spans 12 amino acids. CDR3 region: CASSGRWETQYF. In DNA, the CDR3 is TGTGCCAGCAGCGGCAGATGGGAGACCCAGTACTTC.

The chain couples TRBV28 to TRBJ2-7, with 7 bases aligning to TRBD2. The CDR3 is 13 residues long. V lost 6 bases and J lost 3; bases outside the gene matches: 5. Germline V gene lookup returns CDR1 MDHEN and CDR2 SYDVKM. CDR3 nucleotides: TGTGCCAGCAGCGTGGGAGGGGTCTACGAGCAGTACTTC. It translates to CASSVGGVYEQYF.

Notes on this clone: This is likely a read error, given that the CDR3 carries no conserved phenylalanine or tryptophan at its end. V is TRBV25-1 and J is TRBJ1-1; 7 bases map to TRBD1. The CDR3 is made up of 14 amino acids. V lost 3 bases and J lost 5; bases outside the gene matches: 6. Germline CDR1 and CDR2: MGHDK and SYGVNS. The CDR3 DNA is TGTGCCAGCAGTGATCCCAGGGGGAAAACTGAAGCTTTCCTT. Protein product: CASSDPRGKTEAFL.

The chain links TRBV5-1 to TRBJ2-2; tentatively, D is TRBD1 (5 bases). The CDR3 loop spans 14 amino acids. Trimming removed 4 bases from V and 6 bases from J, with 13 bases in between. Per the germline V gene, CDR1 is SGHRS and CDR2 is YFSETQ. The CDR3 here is CASSDRTPSGELFF. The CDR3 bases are TGCGCCAGCAGCGATCGGACACCCTCCGGGGAGCTGTTTTTT.

CDR3 region: CASSRTSGRGTQYF. The CDR3 bases are TGTGCCAGCAGCAGGACTAGCGGGAGGGGGACCCAGTACTTC. V and J are TRBV9 and TRBJ2-5; 15 bases map to TRBD2. V dropped 4 bases and J dropped 7; count of bases not matched to a gene: 2. The CDR3 is 14 amino acids. In germline, CDR1 is SGDLS, CDR2 YYNGEE.

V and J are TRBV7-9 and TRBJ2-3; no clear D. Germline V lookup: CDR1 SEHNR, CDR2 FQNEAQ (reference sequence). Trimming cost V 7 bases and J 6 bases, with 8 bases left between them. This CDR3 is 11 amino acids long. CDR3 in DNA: TGTGCCAGCACCCCGCTGGATACGCAGTATTTT. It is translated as CASTPLDTQYF.

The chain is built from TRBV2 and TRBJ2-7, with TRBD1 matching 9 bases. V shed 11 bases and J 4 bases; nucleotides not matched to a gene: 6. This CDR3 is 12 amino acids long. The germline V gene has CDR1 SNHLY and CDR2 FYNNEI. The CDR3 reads CAATGGRYEQYF. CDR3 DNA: TGTGCCGCGACAGGGGGTCGGTACGAGCAGTACTTC.

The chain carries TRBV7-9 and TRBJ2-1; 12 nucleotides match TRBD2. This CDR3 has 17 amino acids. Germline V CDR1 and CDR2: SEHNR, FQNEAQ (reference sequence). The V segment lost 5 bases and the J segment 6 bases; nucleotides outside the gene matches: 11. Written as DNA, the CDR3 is TGTGCCAGCAGCCCCCGAGCTAGCGGGAGGGCAGTCAATGAGCAGTTCTTC. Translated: CASSPRASGRAVNEQFF.

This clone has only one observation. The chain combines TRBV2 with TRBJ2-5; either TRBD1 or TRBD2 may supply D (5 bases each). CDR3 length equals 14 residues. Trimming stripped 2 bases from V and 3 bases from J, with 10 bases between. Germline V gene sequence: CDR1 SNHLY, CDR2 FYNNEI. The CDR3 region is CASSESRGEETQYF. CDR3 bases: TGTGCCAGCAGTGAATCTCGAGGGGAAGAGACCCAGTACTTC.

CDR3 bases: TGTGCCAGCTCAGGAGGACTAGCCGCTTACGAGCAGTACTTC. Protein: CASSGGLAAYEQYF. The chain employs TRBV18 and TRBJ2-7, with 8 bases identical to TRBD2. Germline CDR1 reads KGHSH; CDR2 reads LQKENI. Losses at the gene ends were 5 bases for V and 4 bases for J; bases not matched to a gene: 7. The CDR3 has 14 residues.

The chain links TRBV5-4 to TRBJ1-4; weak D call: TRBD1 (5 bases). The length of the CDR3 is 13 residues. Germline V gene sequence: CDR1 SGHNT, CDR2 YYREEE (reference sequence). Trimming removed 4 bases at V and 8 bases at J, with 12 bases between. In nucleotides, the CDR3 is TGTGCCAGCAGCGTGGGACCCGTCGAAAAACTGTTTTTT. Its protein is CASSVGPVEKLFF.

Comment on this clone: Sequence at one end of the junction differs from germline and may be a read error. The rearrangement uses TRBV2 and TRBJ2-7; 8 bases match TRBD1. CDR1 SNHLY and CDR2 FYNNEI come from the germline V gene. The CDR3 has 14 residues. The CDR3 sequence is CAGRQGTSSYEQYF. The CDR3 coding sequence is TGTGCCGGCAGACAGGGGACGAGCTCCTACGAGCAGTACTTC.

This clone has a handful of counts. The CDR3, as DNA: TGTGCCAGCAGCCGTATAGGGGGCGTAGACGGGGAGCTGTTTTTT. It is translated as CASSRIGGVDGELFF. The rearrangement joins TRBV7-3 to TRBJ2-2, with 7 bases lining up with TRBD1. The CDR3 is made up of 15 amino acids. V shed 5 bases and J 7 bases; nucleotides not matched to a gene: 10. Germline loops: CDR1 SGHTA, CDR2 FQGTGA.

The CDR3 DNA reads TGCAGCGTTGAATCTAGCGGGAGTGGGCTATACACAGATACGCAGTATTTT. Encoded protein: CSVESSGSGLYTDTQYF. The chain employs TRBV29-1 and TRBJ2-3; 10 nucleotides match TRBD2. Germline CDR1 reads SQVTM; CDR2 reads ANQGSEA. This CDR3 comprises 17 residues. V lost 2 bases and J lost 2; bases outside the gene matches: 10.

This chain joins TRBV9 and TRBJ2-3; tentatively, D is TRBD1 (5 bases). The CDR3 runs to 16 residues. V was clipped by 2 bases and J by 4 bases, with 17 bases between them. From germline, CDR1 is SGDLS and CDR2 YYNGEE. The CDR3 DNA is TGTGCCAGCAGCGTTGGGGCTAGTTTAGGTTCAGATACGCAGTATTTT. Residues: CASSVGASLGSDTQYF.

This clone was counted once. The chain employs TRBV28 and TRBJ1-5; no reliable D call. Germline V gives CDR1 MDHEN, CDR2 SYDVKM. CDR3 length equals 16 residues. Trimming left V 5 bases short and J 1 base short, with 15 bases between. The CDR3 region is CASSTYPDGSNQPQHF. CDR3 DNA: TGTGCCAGCAGTACATACCCGGACGGGAGCAATCAGCCCCAGCATTTT.

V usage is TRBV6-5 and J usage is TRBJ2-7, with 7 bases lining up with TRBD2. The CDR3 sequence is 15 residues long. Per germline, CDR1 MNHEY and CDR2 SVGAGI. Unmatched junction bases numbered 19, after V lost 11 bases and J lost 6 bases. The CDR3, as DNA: TGTGCCTCAAGACCCCTCCAAGCGGGACTCCGCGAGCAGTACTTC. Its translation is CASRPLQAGLREQYF.

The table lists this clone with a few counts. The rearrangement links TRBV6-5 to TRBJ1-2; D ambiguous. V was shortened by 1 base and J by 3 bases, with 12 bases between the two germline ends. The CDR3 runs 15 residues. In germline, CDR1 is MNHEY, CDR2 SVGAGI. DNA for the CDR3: TGTGCCAGCAGTTACTATGTCGGGAAAGACTATGGCTACACCTTC. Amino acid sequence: CASSYYVGKDYGYTF.

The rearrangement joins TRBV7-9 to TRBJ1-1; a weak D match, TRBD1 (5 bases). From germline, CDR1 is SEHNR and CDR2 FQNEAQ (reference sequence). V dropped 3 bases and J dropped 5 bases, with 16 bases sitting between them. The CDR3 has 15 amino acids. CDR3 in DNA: TGTGCCAGCAGCTTCGGGGCTCTGGGGATGACTGAAGCTTTCTTT. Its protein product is CASSFGALGMTEAFF. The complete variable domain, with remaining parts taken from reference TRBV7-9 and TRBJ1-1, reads DTGVSQNPRHKITKRGQNVTFRCDPISEHNRLYWYRQTLGQGPEFLTYFQNEAQLEKSRLLSDRFSAERPKGSFSTLEIQRTEQGDSAMYLCASSFGALGMTEAFFGQGTRLTVV.